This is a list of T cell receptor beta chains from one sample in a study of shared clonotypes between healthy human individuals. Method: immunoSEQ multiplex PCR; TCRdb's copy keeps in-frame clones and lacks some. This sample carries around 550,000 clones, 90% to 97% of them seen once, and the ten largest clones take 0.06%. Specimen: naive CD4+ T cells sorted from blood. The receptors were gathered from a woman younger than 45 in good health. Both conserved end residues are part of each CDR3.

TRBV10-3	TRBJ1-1	CAISDGQGFTEAFF
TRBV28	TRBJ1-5	CASSPPRGQGSNQPQHF
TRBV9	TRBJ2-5	CASSVDGRGGETQYF
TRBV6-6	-	CASGPSGAGGFYEQYF
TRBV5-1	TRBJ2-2	CASSLGTGNPGELFF
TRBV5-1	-	CASSLAFRGGNEQYF
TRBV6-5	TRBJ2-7	CASSYSRGRRNEQYF
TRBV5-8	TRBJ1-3	CASSWSGYSGNTIYF
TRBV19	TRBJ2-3	CASSAERGRGDTQYF
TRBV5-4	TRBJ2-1	CASSLDLAGSEQFF
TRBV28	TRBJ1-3	CASSIDRISGNTIYF
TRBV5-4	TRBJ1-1	CASSPDMNTEAFF
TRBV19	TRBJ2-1	CASRRQTGTGTDEQFF
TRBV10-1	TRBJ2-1	CASSRTAFAPEQFF
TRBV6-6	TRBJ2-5	CASSYAGQGETQYF
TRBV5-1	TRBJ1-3	CASSLDSAGGNTIYF
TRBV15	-	CATSRRVRVASYEQYF
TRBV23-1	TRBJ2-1	CASSQSETGGVLFVNEQFF
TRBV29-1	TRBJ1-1	CSVERRLNTEAFF
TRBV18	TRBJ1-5	CASSPDTSNQPQHF